Listed below are T cell receptor beta chains from one sample, sequenced in a study of T cells after yellow fever vaccination. TCRdb analysed the 5' RACE reads with MiXCR anew, one entry per CDR3 protein. This sample yields 610,000 or so distinct CDR3 sequences, of which around 12% are seen a single time; under 15% belongs to the top ten. The source material was PBMCs, sampled on the day of the yellow fever booster vaccination. The receptor source for this set is a man under 40 who received the YFV17D yellow fever vaccine. Both conserved end residues are part of each CDR3. A D gene is named only where the DNA matches it firmly. Size is omitted from some rows. Given values are once, few, many or a class for expanded clones.

v_call	j_call	clone_size	d_call	cdr3_aa	cdr3_nt
TRBV5-1	TRBJ2-3	many	-	CASSLLPNRASTDTQYF	TGCGCCAGCAGCTTGCTTCCTAACCGGGCCTCCACAGATACGCAGTATTTT
TRBV7-8	TRBJ2-1	-	TRBD2	CASSSPAGRGYDEQFF	TGTGCCAGCAGCTCGCCAGCGGGAAGGGGCTACGATGAGCAGTTCTTC
TRBV28	TRBJ2-3	-	TRBD2	CASGEGRPLPTDTQYF	TGTGCCAGCGGGGAGGGACGGCCCCTCCCGACAGATACGCAGTATTTT
TRBV12-3/TRBV12-4	TRBJ2-7	once	-	CASSFSNTVYEQYF	TGTGCCAGCAGTTTCAGTAACACCGTATACGAGCAGTACTTC
TRBV29-1	TRBJ2-2	-	TRBD1	CSVHMTGPVGRGELFF	TGCAGCGTCCATATGACAGGGCCCGTTGGACGCGGGGAGCTGTTTTTT
TRBV30	TRBJ2-1	few	TRBD2	CAWNSWTSGEQFF	TGTGCCTGGAATTCATGGACTAGCGGGGAGCAGTTCTTC
TRBV24-1	TRBJ2-1	few	-	CATSEAHEQFF	TGTGCCACCAGTGAGGCCCATGAGCAGTTCTTC
TRBV12-3/TRBV12-4	TRBJ1-2	few	-	CASSSGQTGPYGYTF	TGTGCCAGCAGTTCAGGACAGACGGGGCCCTATGGCTACACCTTC
TRBV12-3/TRBV12-4	TRBJ2-1	-	-	CASSSRLNNEQFF	TGTGCCAGCAGTTCCCGACTAAACAATGAGCAGTTCTTC
TRBV6-5	TRBJ2-7	few	-	CASSSTGFKYEQYF	TGTGCCAGCAGTTCCACAGGTTTTAAGTACGAGCAGTACTTC
TRBV5-6	TRBJ2-1	few	-	CASSLARTQFF	TGTGCCAGCAGCTTGGCCAGGACGCAGTTCTTC
TRBV2	TRBJ2-7	-	-	CATSGRNYEQYF	TGTGCCACCTCCGGGCGGAACTACGAGCAGTACTTC
TRBV5-4	TRBJ2-3	few	-	CAVQGVSADTQYF	TGTGCAGTTCAGGGTGTAAGTGCAGATACGCAGTATTTT
TRBV20-1	TRBJ1-1	few	-	CSASRGARGNTEAFF	TGCAGTGCTAGTAGAGGTGCCAGGGGGAACACTGAAGCTTTCTTT
TRBV7-2	TRBJ2-5	few	-	CASSSAGHLGETQYF	TGTGCCAGCAGCTCGGCGGGACACCTGGGGGAGACCCAGTACTTC
TRBV5-4	TRBJ2-5	-	-	CASSLNPQETQYF	TGTGCCAGCAGCCTGAATCCCCAAGAGACCCAGTACTTC
TRBV20-1	TRBJ2-7	-	-	CSATQTDYEQYF	TGCAGTGCTACACAGACAGACTACGAGCAGTACTTC
TRBV7-9	TRBJ2-1	few	TRBD2	CAQTGDYPTEQFF	TGTGCCCAAACCGGGGACTACCCCACAGAGCAGTTCTTC
TRBV6-2/TRBV6-3	TRBJ2-1	few	-	CASRSGFSGEQFF	TGTGCCAGCAGGTCGGGGTTTAGTGGTGAGCAGTTCTTC
TRBV18	TRBJ2-3	-	-	CASSPTIGDTQYF	TGTGCCAGCTCACCCACGATAGGTGATACGCAGTATTTT
TRBV4-1	TRBJ1-5	-	-	CASSQETYSNQPQHF	TGCGCCAGCAGCCAAGAAACGTATAGCAATCAGCCCCAGCATTTT
TRBV6-5	TRBJ1-1	few	-	CASSPRIRAITEAFF	TGTGCCAGCAGTCCAAGAATAAGGGCCATCACTGAAGCTTTCTTT
TRBV3-1	TRBJ2-2	-	-	CASSQAWGVAGELFF	TGTGCCAGCAGCCAGGCTTGGGGGGTGGCCGGGGAGCTGTTTTTT
TRBV7-2	TRBJ2-7	many	-	CASSLGLTGEQYF	TGTGCCAGCAGCTTAGGCCTCACCGGCGAGCAGTACTTC
TRBV12-3/TRBV12-4	TRBJ2-7	few	-	CASSPGGTFYEQYF	TGTGCCAGCAGTCCAGGGGGGACTTTCTACGAGCAGTACTTC
TRBV2	TRBJ2-5	few	-	CASTRESETQYF	TGTGCCAGCACCCGGGAGTCAGAGACCCAGTACTTC
TRBV20-1	TRBJ2-3	few	TRBD2	CSAQQTSGRVDTQYF	TGCAGTGCTCAACAGACTAGCGGGAGGGTGGATACGCAGTATTTT
TRBV7-9	TRBJ2-2	many	-	CASSGNTGELFF	TGTGCCAGCAGTGGGAACACCGGGGAGCTGTTTTTT
TRBV6-1	TRBJ2-7	few	TRBD1	CASSHKTTGVEQYF	TGTGCCAGCAGCCACAAGACGACAGGGGTCGAGCAGTACTTC
TRBV28	TRBJ2-1	-	TRBD2	CASSRAGVSDEQFF	TGTGCCAGCAGTCGAGCGGGAGTAAGCGATGAGCAGTTCTTC
TRBV10-3	TRBJ2-1	few	TRBD2	CASLSGRGVYEQFF	TGTGCCAGCCTTAGCGGGAGGGGGGTCTATGAGCAGTTCTTC
TRBV19	TRBJ2-2	few	TRBD2	CASEVSREKWDTGELFF	TGTGCCAGTGAAGTTTCGCGGGAGAAATGGGACACCGGGGAGCTGTTTTTT
TRBV12-3/TRBV12-4	TRBJ2-1	-	TRBD2	CASSLIAGGTHEQFF	TGTGCCAGCAGTTTAATAGCGGGAGGAACCCATGAGCAGTTCTTC
TRBV5-4	TRBJ2-7	few	TRBD1	CASSLGQDVSYEQYF	TGTGCCAGCAGCCTGGGACAGGACGTCTCCTACGAGCAGTACTTC
TRBV6-1	TRBJ1-1	few	-	CASRPGGRQAEAFF	TGTGCCAGCAGGCCCGGCGGCCGTCAAGCTGAAGCTTTCTTT
TRBV29-1	TRBJ2-2	-	-	CSADRSPGGELFF	TGCAGCGCCGACAGGAGCCCCGGCGGGGAGCTGTTTTTT
TRBV5-1	TRBJ2-7	-	-	CASSSGPVLRGEQYF	TGCGCCAGCAGCTCTGGACCGGTTCTTCGGGGCGAGCAGTACTTC
TRBV10-3	TRBJ2-1	-	-	CAIAFRTESYNEQFF	TGTGCCATCGCTTTCCGGACAGAGTCCTACAATGAGCAGTTCTTC
TRBV4-1	TRBJ2-7	few	-	CASSQPQAGGPYEQYF	TGCGCCAGCAGCCAACCCCAAGCCGGAGGGCCCTACGAGCAGTACTTC
TRBV7-2	TRBJ2-7	-	-	CASSLGAINEQYF	TGTGCCAGCAGCCTGGGGGCGATTAACGAGCAGTACTTC
TRBV6-5	TRBJ2-2	many	-	CASSLAHETGELFF	TGTGCCAGCAGTTTAGCCCACGAAACCGGGGAGCTGTTTTTT
TRBV6-1	TRBJ2-7	few	TRBD1	CASSRTGIGYEQYF	TGTGCCAGCAGTAGGACAGGGATTGGCTACGAGCAGTACTTC